A single sample gave rise to the 29 T cell receptor beta chains below, sequenced in a study of T-cell reconstitution after alpha-beta-depleted transplantation in children. TCRbeta library preparation incorporated unique molecular identifiers. TCRdb passed the PCR reads through MiXCR, listing each CDR3 protein once. The sample yields approximately 240,000 distinct CDR3 sequences, 8% to 9.5% seen once. Sequencing used PBMCs from the stem cell graft donor, obtained from the stem cell graft. Receptors were obtained from a human donor who donated a stem cell graft to a child with acute lymphoblastic leukemia.

This clonotype was seen repeatedly, ten times or more. This chain joins TRBV12-3 or TRBV12-4 and TRBJ1-6; D uncertain. V was cut by 6 bases and J by 0 bases, with 6 bases left in between. This CDR3 comprises 14 residues. The CDR3 DNA sequence: TGTGCCAGCAGGTCGGACTCCTATAATTCACCCCTCCACTTT. Protein: CASRSDSYNSPLHF.

V and J are TRBV10-2 and TRBJ2-7; possibly TRBD1 for D (6 bases). There are 13 residues in the CDR3. Trimming took 8 bases from V and 3 from J, leaving 14 bases between them. CDR1 WSHSY and CDR2 SAAADI come from the germline V gene. This CDR3 is CASGYRALYEQYF. In nucleotides, the CDR3 is TGCGCCAGCGGGTACAGGGCCCTCTACGAGCAGTACTTC.

This clonotype came up a few times. This chain connects TRBV20-1 to TRBJ1-2, with TRBD1 identical over 9 bases. The ends lost 3 bases at V and 2 bases at J; junction bases unmatched: 7. The CDR3 runs 15 residues. The V gene's germline CDR1 is DFQATT and CDR2 SNEGSKA (reference sequence). The CDR3 spells CSARPDRGGNYGYTF. CDR3 nucleotides: TGCAGTGCTAGGCCCGACAGGGGGGGGAACTATGGCTACACCTTC.

This clonotype was observed a few times. The chain employs TRBV6-5 and TRBJ1-1; D remains ambiguous. This CDR3 has 15 amino acids. Germline V lookup: CDR1 MNHEY, CDR2 SVGAGI. Trimming took 2 bases from V and 1 from J, leaving 11 bases between them. CDR3 residues: CASSYAALRNTEAFF. DNA for the CDR3: TGTGCCAGCAGTTACGCCGCCTTGCGGAACACTGAAGCTTTCTTT.

This chain uses TRBV3-1 with TRBJ2-1; D is perhaps TRBD2 (5 bases). The V and J ends lost 0 bases and 5 bases respectively, with 20 bases between them. This CDR3 is 18 amino acids long. CDR1 is LGHDT, CDR2 YNNKEL, per germline (reference sequence). The CDR3 nucleotides read TGTGCCAGCAGCCAAGATAGGTCCCTAGCCCCCCCCCACAATGAGCAGTTCTTC. It translates to CASSQDRSLAPPHNEQFF.

The V gene is TRBV12-3 or TRBV12-4, the J gene TRBJ2-3; the D call may be TRBD1 or TRBD2 (5 bases each). V was shortened by 8 bases and J by 6 bases, with 21 bases between the two germline ends. The CDR3 spans 15 residues. CDR3 protein: CASGPDPGPRDTQYF. CDR3 nucleotides: TGTGCCAGCGGGCCCGACCCGGGGCCTCGGGATACGCAGTATTTT.

V usage is TRBV12-3 or TRBV12-4 and J usage is TRBJ2-7; the D is unclear. The CDR3 contains 14 residues. The ends were cut back, 3 bases at V and 0 bases at J, with 9 bases in the middle. CDR3 in DNA: TGTGCCAGCAGTTTGATGGATAGCTCCTACGAGCAGTACTTC. The encoded protein is CASSLMDSSYEQYF.

This clonotype was seen many times. The gene calls are TRBV7-9 and TRBJ2-2; a weak D match, TRBD1 (5 bases). V lost 0 bases to trimming and J lost 5 bases, with 13 bases between them. CDR1 is SEHNR and CDR2 is FQNEAQ in the germline V gene (reference sequence). The CDR3 is made up of 16 amino acids. DNA of the CDR3: TGTGCCAGCAGCTTAGCGGACACGTCGAGGACCGGGGAGCTGTTTTTT. It translates to CASSLADTSRTGELFF.

The chain recombines TRBV5-1 with TRBJ1-2; tentative D call: TRBD1 (5 bases). The CDR3 loop spans 12 amino acids. Looked up from germline, CDR1 is SGHRS and CDR2 is YFSETQ. Trimming stripped 4 bases from V and 4 bases from J, with 8 bases between. The CDR3 spells CASSLDIYGYTF. CDR3 coding DNA: TGCGCCAGCAGCCTGGACATCTATGGCTACACCTTC.

This clonotype has ten or more counts. The chain is built from TRBV12-3 or TRBV12-4 and TRBJ1-2; 12 nucleotides agree with TRBD1. The CDR3 spans 15 residues. Unmatched junction bases numbered 4, after V lost 6 bases and J lost 2 bases. The CDR3 DNA reads TGTGCCAGCAGCTGGGGACAGGGGGCAAACTATGGCTACACCTTC. Protein sequence: CASSWGQGANYGYTF.

In this sample, this clonotype turned up a few times. The CDR3 nucleotides read TGTGCCAGCAGCCAAGAGCTGGGCGAGCAGTACTTC. As protein: CASSQELGEQYF. V and J are TRBV4-2 and TRBJ2-7, with D hard to call. V gave up 0 bases and J gave up 6 bases, with 6 bases separating them. CDR3 size: 12 residues. Germline V gene lookup returns CDR1 LGHNA and CDR2 YNFKEQ.

In this sample, this clonotype turned up many times. This chain joins TRBV6-2 or TRBV6-3 and TRBJ2-1; 12 bases line up with TRBD2. J lost 7 bases, V lost 5 bases, and 12 bases had no gene match. Looked up from germline, CDR1 is MNHEY and CDR2 is SVGEGT. The CDR3 covers 17 residues. CDR3 sequence: CASSEAALAGGQNEQFF. CDR3 in DNA: TGTGCCAGCAGTGAGGCGGCCCTAGCGGGGGGGCAGAATGAGCAGTTCTTC.

The chain has TRBV20-1 and TRBJ2-5; no firm D call. The V gene's germline CDR1 is DFQATT and CDR2 SNEGSKA (reference sequence). The CDR3 contains 11 residues. Trimming removed 6 bases at V and 7 bases at J, with 12 bases between. CDR3 loop: CSAREPGTQYF. For the CDR3, the DNA is TGCAGTGCCCGAGAGCCCGGGACCCAGTACTTC.

This clonotype occurred a few times. The chain carries TRBV9 and TRBJ2-5, with 7 nucleotides matching TRBD1. The CDR3 runs 16 residues. With 0 bases clipped from V and 3 bases from J, the junction kept 8 bases outside the gene matches. CDR1 is SGDLS and CDR2 is YYNGEE in the germline V gene. The CDR3 DNA follows: TGTGCCAGCAGCGTAGGACTACGTGACAGGGAAGAGACCCAGTACTTC. Translating gives CASSVGLRDREETQYF.

The V call is TRBV18, the J call TRBJ2-2; perhaps TRBD1 as D (6 bases). Per germline, CDR1 KGHSH and CDR2 LQKENI. This CDR3 contains 15 residues. The V end lost 6 bases, the J end lost 6 bases, and 17 bases lay between the germline ends. The CDR3 reads CASSDFGRGSGELFF. The DNA of the CDR3 is TGTGCCAGCTCCGACTTTGGAAGGGGGTCCGGGGAGCTGTTTTTT.

This clonotype was found a few times. The chain has TRBV9 and TRBJ2-5; no definite D call. The V gene's germline CDR1 is SGDLS and CDR2 YYNGEE. V was pared by 3 bases and J by 2 bases, with 8 bases between. The CDR3 contains 13 residues. The CDR3 loop reads CASSDQAQETQYF. For the CDR3, the DNA is TGTGCCAGCAGCGACCAGGCTCAAGAGACCCAGTACTTC.

The rearrangement links TRBV6-1 to TRBJ2-2; tentative D call: TRBD2 (6 bases). The CDR3 is made up of 14 amino acids. Germline CDR1 is MNHNS and CDR2 is SASEGT. Trimming left V 10 bases short and J 2 bases short, with 14 bases between. As DNA, the CDR3 is TGTGCCACCGGGAGACAAACAAACACCGGGGAGCTGTTTTTT. Protein product: CATGRQTNTGELFF.

This sequence joins TRBV6-1 and TRBJ2-7; 10 bases are a match to TRBD1. The CDR3 length is 15 residues. Germline V gene data show CDR1 as MNHNS and CDR2 as SASEGT. Trimming cost V 5 bases and J 4 bases; bases outside gene matches: 8. The CDR3 DNA sequence: TGTGCCAGCAGTCCAGGACAGGGGGTTGGATACGAGCAGTACTTC. Its protein is CASSPGQGVGYEQYF.

The V and J genes are TRBV5-1 and TRBJ2-5; 13 nucleotides align to TRBD2. J gave up 5 bases and V 4 bases, and 5 bases lay outside the gene matches. The CDR3 extends over 15 amino acids. CDR1 and CDR2 from the germline V gene are SGHRS and YFSETQ. The CDR3 sequence: CASSTGLAGLETQYF. DNA for the CDR3: TGCGCCAGCAGCACGGGACTAGCGGGGTTGGAGACCCAGTACTTC.

V usage is TRBV10-1 and J usage is TRBJ2-3, with D tentatively TRBD2 (6 bases). There are 15 residues in the CDR3. Trimming left V 3 bases short and J 4 bases short, with 14 bases between. The germline V gene has CDR1 WNHNN and CDR2 SYGVQD (reference sequence). Here the CDR3 reads CASSEGGVGADTQYF. In DNA, the CDR3 is TGCGCCAGCAGTGAAGGCGGGGTAGGCGCAGATACGCAGTATTTT.

This clonotype showed up many times. This chain joins TRBV18 and TRBJ2-3; D is perhaps TRBD2 (6 bases). The CDR3 is 17 amino acids. Germline values: CDR1 KGHSH, CDR2 LQKENI. V lost 3 bases and J 2 bases, leaving 18 bases between the germline ends. The CDR3 coding sequence is TGTGCCAGCTCACCGAAGTGGAGGGTCAACCACACAGATACGCAGTATTTT. Translating it yields CASSPKWRVNHTDTQYF.

This clonotype was detected ten times or more. The chain uses TRBV20-1 and TRBJ2-1; either TRBD1 or TRBD2 may supply D (6 bases each). This CDR3 region has 15 residues. Germline V gene sequence: CDR1 DFQATT, CDR2 SNEGSKA (reference sequence). Trimming took 0 bases from V and 8 from J, leaving 17 bases between them. The CDR3 loop reads CSARDHDGGGYEQFF. Written as DNA, the CDR3 is TGCAGTGCTAGAGATCATGACGGGGGCGGCTATGAGCAGTTCTTC.

This clonotype was counted only a few times. The rearrangement joins TRBV4-3 to TRBJ2-7; TRBD2 agrees at 10 bases. J was trimmed by 5 bases and V by 1 base; bases with no gene match: 17. This CDR3 is built from 19 residues. Germline V lookup: CDR1 LGHNA, CDR2 YSLEER. CDR3 bases: TGCGCCAGCAGCCAAGCGGTTCGAGGGAGTAGCGGGGGGTCCGACGAGCAGTACTTC. Translated, it gives CASSQAVRGSSGGSDEQYF.

In its sample, this clonotype was seen many times. The V gene is TRBV6-5, the J gene TRBJ1-1; tentative D call: TRBD1 (6 bases). The germline gives CDR1 MNHEY, CDR2 SVGAGI. V was clipped by 6 bases and J by 4 bases, with 15 bases between them. CDR3 length equals 14 residues. This chain's CDR3 is CASSRNRARTEAFF. The CDR3 DNA sequence: TGTGCCAGCAGCAGAAACAGGGCGCGCACTGAAGCTTTCTTT.

In its sample, this clonotype was seen many times. This sequence joins TRBV15 and TRBJ1-3; D gene uncertain. With 0 bases removed from V and 2 bases from J, the gap between germline ends came to 11 bases. The CDR3 has 16 amino acids. In germline, CDR1 is LNHNV, CDR2 YYDKDF (reference sequence). The CDR3 nucleotides read TGTGCCACCAGCAGAGATTTGAGTGCGGCTGGAAACACCATATATTTT. This codes for CATSRDLSAAGNTIYF.

This clonotype was detected many times. V is TRBV5-8 and J is TRBJ2-3; D is ambiguous. This CDR3 is 14 amino acids long. Germline CDR1 SGHTS, CDR2 YDEGEE. V dropped 4 bases and J dropped 3 bases, with 12 bases sitting between them. The CDR3 sequence is CASSPRVGTDTQYF. In DNA, the CDR3 is TGTGCCAGCAGCCCGAGAGTAGGGACAGATACGCAGTATTTT.

Only a few counts were recorded for this clonotype. The genes are TRBV5-1 and TRBJ2-7; D is perhaps TRBD2 (6 bases). Between the trimmed V and J ends, which lost 3 bases and 7 bases, there was a span of 20 bases. The germline V gene has CDR1 SGHRS and CDR2 YFSETQ. The CDR3 runs 15 residues. DNA of the CDR3: TGCGCCAGCAGCTGGAGGGCGGTGGGGGTGAAAGAGCAGTACTTC. Protein sequence: CASSWRAVGVKEQYF.

This clonotype was observed many times. The rearrangement uses TRBV5-1 and TRBJ2-3; unclear D gene. The germline CDR1 and CDR2 sequences are SGHRS and YFSETQ. This CDR3 comprises 13 residues. V lost 0 bases and J 5 bases, leaving 7 bases between the germline ends. This chain's CDR3 is CASSLEDVDTQYF. As DNA, the CDR3 is TGCGCCAGCAGCTTGGAAGACGTAGATACGCAGTATTTT.

This clonotype has at least ten counts. The chain links TRBV3-1 to TRBJ1-5, with D perhaps TRBD1 (5 bases). V lost 3 bases and J 12 bases, leaving 24 bases between the germline ends. The germline CDR1 and CDR2 sequences are LGHDT and YNNKEL (reference sequence). The CDR3 runs to 16 residues. CDR3 sequence: CASSQVSTDIVRGQHF. CDR3 bases: TGTGCCAGCAGCCAGGTATCGACAGACATTGTAAGGGGCCAGCATTTT.